This T cell receptor (beta chain) came from a study of T cells in Graves' hyperthyroidism and ophthalmopathy. RNA transcripts gave rise to amplified TCR beta CDR3 regions. The TCR CDR3 first-round RT-PCR relied on the HTBI primer set. TCRdb re-derived calls from the multiplex PCR reads in MiXCR, one entry per CDR3 protein. The table records approximately 400,000 distinct CDR3 sequences, around 15% of them present only once. This CDR3 has 13 residues. Trimming removed 5 bases from V and 1 base from J, with 7 bases in between. The clonotype was recovered from a man aged 50-60 years with Graves' ophthalmopathy. Sample: blood. V gene TRBV12-3 or TRBV12-4 combines with J gene TRBJ2-3, with D perhaps matching TRBD1 (5 bases). The CDR3 nucleotides are TGTGCCAGCAGTATCAGGGGCACAGATACGCAGTATTTT. Protein: CASSIRGTDTQYF.